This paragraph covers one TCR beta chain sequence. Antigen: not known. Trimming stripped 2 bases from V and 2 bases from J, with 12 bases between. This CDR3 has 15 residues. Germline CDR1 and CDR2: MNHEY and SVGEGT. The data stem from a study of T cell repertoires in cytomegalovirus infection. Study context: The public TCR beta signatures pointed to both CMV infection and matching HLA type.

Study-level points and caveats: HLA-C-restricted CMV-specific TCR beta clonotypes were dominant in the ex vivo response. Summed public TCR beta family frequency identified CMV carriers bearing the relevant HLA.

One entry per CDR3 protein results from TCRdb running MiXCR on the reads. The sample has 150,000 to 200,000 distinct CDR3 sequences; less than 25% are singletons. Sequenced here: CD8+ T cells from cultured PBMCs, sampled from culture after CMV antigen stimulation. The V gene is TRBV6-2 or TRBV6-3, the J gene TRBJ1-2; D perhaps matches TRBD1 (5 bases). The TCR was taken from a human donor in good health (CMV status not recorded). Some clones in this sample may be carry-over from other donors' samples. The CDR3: CASSYPLDSNYGYTF. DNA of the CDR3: TGTGCCAGCAGTTACCCCCTCGACAGCAACTATGGCTACACCTTC.